This TCR beta chain emerged from a study of OX40 agonist ivuxolimab in advanced cancers. The overall study: The drug used for patients, ivuxolimab, was an agonistic anti-OX40 (CD134) antibody. Study-level results: Both CD4+ and CD8+ T cell populations in blood had undergone clonal expansion by week 6 at 0.1 to 3.0 mg/kg.

Patients were excluded for autoimmune disease history or systemic immunosuppression. Using immunoSEQ multiplex PCR, the repertoire was profiled, and TCRdb retains in-frame clones only, with some absent. The profile shows around 46,000 clones, approximately 91% of them singletons. CDR1 and CDR2 from the germline V gene are SNHLY and FYNNEI. Trimming removed 2 bases from V and 6 bases from J, with 7 bases in between. The length of the CDR3 is 12 residues. With regard to this clone: No antigen is known for it.

This TCR derives from an adult with an advanced solid tumor such as melanoma, head and neck, liver or kidney cancer. This chain links TRBV2 with TRBJ1-1, with D hard to call. The sequencing here drew on CD4+ or CD8+ T cells sorted from blood, taken in a trial of the OX40 agonist ivuxolimab. The CDR3 spells CASSEYRPEAFF. The CDR3, as DNA: TGTGCCAGCAGTGAATACCGTCCTGAAGCTTTCTTT.